The T cell receptor beta chain described here comes from a study of T cell clusters in autoimmune cytopenias. Study in general: The median distinct TRB clonotype count was a few thousand per sample, from a median roughly 47,000 reads. Study results and limitations: Healthy donors had 2.5 to 3-fold more exclusive TRB clusters than active autoimmune hepatitis patients. TRB repertoire shifts in secondary cytopenia and chronic lymphocytic leukemia mostly reflected lymphoma, not autoimmunity.

For this clonotype: The antigen is undetermined.

Per germline, CDR1 SGHRS and CDR2 YFSETQ. The CDR3 loop spans 15 amino acids. TRB was amplified by touch-down multiplex PCR, primer pools A and B combined. TCRdb reprocessed the multiplex PCR reads, with one entry per CDR3 protein and no DNA. This sample carries more than 7,500 distinct CDR3 sequences, with about 5% going to the ten biggest clones. Each sample's input was around 270 ng genomic DNA, 30,000 to 45,000 genome equivalents. The chain has TRBV5-1 and TRBJ2-1; TCRdb's assignment of TRBD1 cannot be checked, as there is no DNA. The sequenced sample consisted of peripheral blood. This TCR was recovered from a human donor with an autoimmune cytopenia or autoimmune hepatitis (not recorded which). CDR3 sequence: CASSLGTGTENEQFF. Complete variable domain (other parts from reference TRBV5-1 and TRBJ2-1): KAGVTQTPRYLIKTRGQQVTLSCSPISGHRSVSWYQQTPGQGLQFLFEYFSETQRNKGNFPGRFSGRQFSNSRSEMNVSTLELGDSALYLCASSLGTGTENEQFFGPGTRLTVL.